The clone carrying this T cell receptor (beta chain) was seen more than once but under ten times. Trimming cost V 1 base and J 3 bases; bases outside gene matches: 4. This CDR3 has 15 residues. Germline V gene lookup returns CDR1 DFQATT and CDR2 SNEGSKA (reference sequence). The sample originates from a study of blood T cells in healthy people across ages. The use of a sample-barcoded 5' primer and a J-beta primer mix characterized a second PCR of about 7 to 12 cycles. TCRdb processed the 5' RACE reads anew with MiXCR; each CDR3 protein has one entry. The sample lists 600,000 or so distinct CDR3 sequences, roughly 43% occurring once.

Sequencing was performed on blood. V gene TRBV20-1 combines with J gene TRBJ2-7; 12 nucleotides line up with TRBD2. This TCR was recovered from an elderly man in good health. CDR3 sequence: CSARGTSGKLYEQYF. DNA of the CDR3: TGCAGTGCTAGAGGGACTAGCGGGAAACTCTACGAGCAGTACTTC.